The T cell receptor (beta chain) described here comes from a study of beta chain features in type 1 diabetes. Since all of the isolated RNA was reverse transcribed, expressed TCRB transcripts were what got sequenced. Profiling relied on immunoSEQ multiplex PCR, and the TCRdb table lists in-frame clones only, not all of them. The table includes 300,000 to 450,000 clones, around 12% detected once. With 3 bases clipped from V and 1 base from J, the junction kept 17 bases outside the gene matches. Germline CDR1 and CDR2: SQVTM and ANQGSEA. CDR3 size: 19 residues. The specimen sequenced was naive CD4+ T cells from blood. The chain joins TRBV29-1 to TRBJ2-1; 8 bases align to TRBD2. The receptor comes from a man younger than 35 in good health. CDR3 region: CSVDPRGSGSSLSYNEQFF. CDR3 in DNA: TGCAGCGTTGACCCCCGGGGGAGCGGGAGTAGTCTGTCCTACAATGAGCAGTTCTTC.